A selection of T cell receptor beta chains follows, all from one sample in a study of CD8+ T cells in alopecia areata. Method: immunoSEQ multiplex PCR; TCRdb's copy keeps in-frame clones and lacks some. Of tens of thousands of clones detected, 40% to 50% appear once; the ten largest clones hold around 54%. The source material was NKG2D-low CD8+ T cells sorted from blood. These TCRs come from a human donor with alopecia areata. Each CDR3 is given with its conserved first and last residue. The order of the fields is J gene, V gene, CDR3 protein.

TRBJ2-5 TRBV23-1 CASSQSRVAEQETQYF
TRBJ2-1 TRBV13 CASRRLAGGEQFF
TRBJ2-1 TRBV7-3 CASSMDSYNEQFF
TRBJ2-1 TRBV29-1 CSVVAGDSNEQFF
TRBJ2-5 TRBV9 CASSGETQYF
TRBJ2-7 TRBV5-1 CASSLGATGWDEQYF
TRBJ2-1 TRBV11-3 CASSFLNDEQFF
- TRBV29-1 CSVEGLIGQGYEQYF
TRBJ2-3 TRBV9 CASSSHRTTSGGAFSTDTQYF
TRBJ2-7 TRBV2 CASSVGTVGSYEQYF
TRBJ2-7 TRBV12-5 CASGFPLLEQYF
TRBJ2-2 TRBV29-1 CSITPPNTGELFF
TRBJ1-1 TRBV19 CASSYAGSTEAFF
TRBJ2-7 TRBV2 CASSDGYEQYF
TRBJ2-1 TRBV29-1 CSVEAGVVFF
TRBJ2-1 TRBV5-6 CASSLVAEQFF
TRBJ2-7 TRBV29-1 CSVAHRGRGDEQYF
TRBJ2-7 TRBV7-9 CASSLVSTLGEQYF
TRBJ2-1 TRBV7-9 CASSTETGYWYNEQFF
TRBJ2-6 TRBV6-4 CASSDGTGGSGANVLTF
TRBJ2-7 TRBV7-9 CASSWDSVTYEQYF
TRBJ2-1 TRBV29-1 CSATSGGSYNEQFF
TRBJ2-2 TRBV29-1 CSVEEPAGELFF
TRBJ2-7 TRBV7-3 CASSSPRTSGGPYEQYF
TRBJ2-7 TRBV25-1 CASRIDQGREQYF
TRBJ1-1 TRBV29-1 CSVENRGRNTEAFF
TRBJ2-1 TRBV5-1 CASSPTRSGSNEQFF
TRBJ2-1 TRBV4-3 CASSLLPAGLDEQFF
TRBJ1-1 TRBV29-1 CSVWAREAFF
TRBJ2-1 TRBV9 CASSVGYNEQFF
TRBJ1-1 TRBV29-1 CSVPMNTEAFF
TRBJ2-6 TRBV7-9 CASSIRDSFGANVLTF
TRBJ2-3 TRBV4-3 CASSQGDRVSDTQYF
TRBJ2-7 TRBV7-2 CASSLGSGLSYEQYF
TRBJ2-3 TRBV11-2 CASSQYTQYF
TRBJ2-1 TRBV7-8 CASSSEGQGYNEQFF
TRBJ2-7 TRBV29-1 CSVEDSGGSYEQYF
TRBJ2-1 TRBV9 CASSAGRAVNRNEQFF
TRBJ2-5 TRBV23-1 CASSHPNFTGVGETQYF
TRBJ1-3 TRBV29-1 CSVENPFSGNTIYF
TRBJ1-2 TRBV5-1 CASSPSLGANYGYTF
TRBJ2-1 TRBV14 CASSQEGVLDEQFF
TRBJ2-1 TRBV10-3 CAIHASSYNEQFF
TRBJ1-2 TRBV4-1 CASSQGRADGYTF
TRBJ2-7 TRBV5-1 CASSTASSYEQYF
TRBJ2-7 TRBV29-1 CSANLGQGLYEQYF
TRBJ2-1 TRBV5-6 CASSFLSNEQFF
TRBJ1-5 TRBV7-9 CASSLTSGVNQPQHF
TRBJ2-6 TRBV25-1 CASSKPQRGTGANVLTF
TRBJ1-5 TRBV4-3 CASSQDGGQPQHF
TRBJ1-4 TRBV7-8 CASSLSRGGPNEKLFF
TRBJ1-2 TRBV11-2 CASSLDASRVWGYTF
TRBJ2-7 TRBV29-1 CSVELIGQGATYEQYF